Listed below are T cell receptor beta chains from one sample, sequenced in a study of T cells in Graves' hyperthyroidism and ophthalmopathy. MiXCR was run by TCRdb on the multiplex PCR reads, yielding one entry per CDR3 protein. The table shows under 700,000 distinct CDR3 sequences, with around 45% occurring only once. Sequenced sample: peripheral blood or thyroid tissue (not recorded which). These receptors were collected from a woman aged 18-35 years with Graves' hyperthyroidism. Both conserved end residues are part of each CDR3. D genes are given only for firm matches. Where a row states a size, it is once, few, many or the class of an expanded clone; other rows omit it.

j_gene: TRBJ2-6
abundance: -
d_gene: TRBD1
v_gene: TRBV19
CDR3aa: CASSIEGQDTGANVLTF
CDR3nt: TGTGCCAGTAGTATAGAGGGACAGGACACTGGGGCCAACGTCCTGACTTTC

j_gene: TRBJ2-2
abundance: -
d_gene: -
v_gene: TRBV24-1
CDR3aa: CATSDLRPGTPVGELFF
CDR3nt: TGTGCCACCAGTGATTTGCGCCCCGGGACTCCGGTCGGGGAGCTGTTTTTT

j_gene: TRBJ1-4
abundance: -
d_gene: -
v_gene: TRBV7-8
CDR3aa: CASSQVAYSEKLFF
CDR3nt: TGTGCCAGCAGCCAAGTGGCTTATAGTGAAAAACTGTTTTTT

j_gene: TRBJ1-2
abundance: once
d_gene: TRBD1
v_gene: TRBV25-1
CDR3aa: CASSDSDRGLYGYTF
CDR3nt: TGTGCCAGCAGCGACTCTGACAGGGGTCTGTATGGCTACACCTTC

j_gene: TRBJ2-2
abundance: -
d_gene: TRBD2
v_gene: TRBV7-2
CDR3aa: CASSTLGAGVTGELFF
CDR3nt: TGTGCCAGCAGCACCTTAGGGGCGGGAGTGACCGGGGAGCTGTTTTTT

j_gene: TRBJ2-5
abundance: -
d_gene: TRBD1
v_gene: TRBV7-3
CDR3aa: CTSSRQGRETQYF
CDR3nt: TGTACCAGCAGCCGACAGGGCAGAGAGACCCAGTACTTC

j_gene: TRBJ2-5
abundance: -
d_gene: -
v_gene: TRBV2
CDR3aa: CASSATREGQETQYF
CDR3nt: TGTGCCAGCAGTGCGACCCGAGAGGGGCAAGAGACCCAGTACTTC

j_gene: TRBJ2-7
abundance: many
d_gene: TRBD2
v_gene: TRBV7-2
CDR3aa: CASASGGSSYEQYF
CDR3nt: TGTGCCAGCGCAAGCGGGGGGAGCTCCTACGAGCAGTACTTC

j_gene: TRBJ1-5
abundance: -
d_gene: -
v_gene: TRBV19
CDR3aa: CASSSVGQPQHF
CDR3nt: TGTGCCAGCAGTTCGGTAGGACAGCCCCAGCATTTT

j_gene: TRBJ1-1
abundance: -
d_gene: -
v_gene: TRBV5-1
CDR3aa: CASRVRTEQNTEAFF
CDR3nt: TGCGCCAGCAGGGTACGGACGGAGCAGAACACTGAAGCTTTCTTT

j_gene: TRBJ1-1
abundance: few
d_gene: -
v_gene: TRBV12-3/TRBV12-4
CDR3aa: CASNPGTNTEAFF
CDR3nt: TGTGCCAGCAACCCCGGGACGAACACTGAAGCTTTCTTT

j_gene: TRBJ1-5
abundance: -
d_gene: TRBD1
v_gene: TRBV10-3
CDR3aa: CAISEWTGDQPQHF
CDR3nt: TGTGCCATCAGTGAGTGGACAGGGGATCAGCCCCAGCATTTT

j_gene: TRBJ2-7
abundance: few
d_gene: TRBD2
v_gene: TRBV7-9
CDR3aa: CASSTYQAGAAEQYF
CDR3nt: TGTGCCAGCAGCACCTATCAAGCGGGAGCCGCCGAGCAGTACTTC

j_gene: TRBJ1-5
abundance: few
d_gene: -
v_gene: TRBV20-1
CDR3aa: CSATLGRFSNQPQHF
CDR3nt: TGCAGTGCTACCCTTGGGAGGTTTAGCAATCAGCCCCAGCATTTT

j_gene: TRBJ2-2
abundance: -
d_gene: TRBD1
v_gene: TRBV29-1
CDR3aa: CSVVTGTAGELFF
CDR3nt: TGCAGCGTAGTGACAGGGACGGCCGGGGAGCTGTTTTTT

j_gene: TRBJ2-7
abundance: many
d_gene: TRBD1
v_gene: TRBV7-9
CDR3aa: CASSSRDRADEQYF
CDR3nt: TGTGCCAGCAGCTCCCGGGACAGGGCTGACGAGCAGTACTTC

j_gene: TRBJ1-1
abundance: few
d_gene: -
v_gene: TRBV5-1
CDR3aa: CASSAGANTEAFF
CDR3nt: TGCGCCAGCAGCGCCGGAGCGAACACTGAAGCTTTCTTT

j_gene: TRBJ2-7
abundance: -
d_gene: TRBD2
v_gene: TRBV7-2
CDR3aa: CASSLASGRDEQYF
CDR3nt: TGTGCCAGCAGCTTAGCTAGCGGGAGGGACGAGCAGTACTTC

j_gene: TRBJ1-2
abundance: -
d_gene: -
v_gene: TRBV7-9
CDR3aa: CASSPREGLDGYTF
CDR3nt: TGTGCCAGCAGTCCCCGGGAGGGGTTAGATGGCTACACCTTC

j_gene: TRBJ1-1
abundance: many
d_gene: TRBD1
v_gene: TRBV29-1
CDR3aa: CSVYDRANTEAFF
CDR3nt: TGCAGCGTTTACGACAGGGCGAACACTGAAGCTTTCTTT

j_gene: TRBJ1-3
abundance: -
d_gene: -
v_gene: TRBV20-1
CDR3aa: CSAVHRTADAGNTIYF
CDR3nt: TGCAGTGCTGTGCATCGGACGGCGGACGCAGGAAACACCATATATTTT

j_gene: TRBJ1-4
abundance: few
d_gene: -
v_gene: TRBV5-1
CDR3aa: CASSRTVPTNEKLFF
CDR3nt: TGCGCCAGCAGCCGAACAGTCCCAACTAATGAAAAACTGTTTTTT

j_gene: TRBJ2-5
abundance: -
d_gene: -
v_gene: TRBV20-1
CDR3aa: CSACGTGETQYF
CDR3nt: TGCAGTGCTTGCGGGACTGGGGAGACCCAGTACTTC

j_gene: TRBJ2-5
abundance: -
d_gene: -
v_gene: TRBV13
CDR3aa: CASRRYGGGGDQETQYF
CDR3nt: TGTGCCAGCAGGAGATACGGCGGAGGGGGGGACCAAGAGACCCAGTACTTC

j_gene: TRBJ2-5
abundance: many
d_gene: -
v_gene: TRBV29-1
CDR3aa: CSVPIDRHQETQYF
CDR3nt: TGCAGCGTTCCAATCGACAGACATCAAGAGACCCAGTACTTC

j_gene: TRBJ1-6
abundance: many
d_gene: TRBD1
v_gene: TRBV7-2
CDR3aa: CASSSQGLRNSPLHF
CDR3nt: TGTGCCAGCAGCTCACAGGGGCTACGGAATTCACCCCTCCACTTT

j_gene: TRBJ1-6
abundance: -
d_gene: TRBD1
v_gene: TRBV7-2
CDR3aa: CASSVDRGLSPLHF
CDR3nt: TGTGCCAGCAGCGTAGACAGGGGGCTTTCACCCCTCCACTTT

j_gene: TRBJ2-7
abundance: many
d_gene: -
v_gene: TRBV7-8
CDR3aa: CASSFRVHGEQYF
CDR3nt: TGTGCCAGCAGCTTCCGGGTCCACGGCGAGCAGTACTTC

j_gene: TRBJ1-2
abundance: once
d_gene: -
v_gene: TRBV25-1
CDR3aa: CASSGRGAPYGYTF
CDR3nt: TGTGCCAGCAGTGGGAGGGGTGCGCCCTATGGCTACACCTTC

j_gene: TRBJ2-5
abundance: -
d_gene: -
v_gene: TRBV20-1
CDR3aa: CSARTGVGETQYF
CDR3nt: TGCAGTGCTAGAACGGGGGTCGGGGAGACCCAGTACTTC

j_gene: TRBJ1-5
abundance: many
d_gene: -
v_gene: TRBV7-9
CDR3aa: CASSEDSRVQPQHF
CDR3nt: TGTGCCAGCAGCGAGGACAGTAGAGTTCAGCCCCAGCATTTT

j_gene: TRBJ1-3
abundance: once
d_gene: -
v_gene: TRBV29-1
CDR3aa: CSVDDTIYF
CDR3nt: TGCAGCGTTGACGACACCATATATTTT

j_gene: TRBJ2-5
abundance: -
d_gene: -
v_gene: TRBV2
CDR3aa: CASSAGTRGETQYF
CDR3nt: TGTGCCAGCAGCGCCGGGACGCGAGGAGAGACCCAGTACTTC

j_gene: TRBJ1-2
abundance: -
d_gene: -
v_gene: TRBV12-3/TRBV12-4
CDR3aa: CASSLIGQTNYGYTF
CDR3nt: TGTGCCAGCAGTTTAATAGGACAGACTAACTATGGCTACACCTTC

j_gene: TRBJ1-1
abundance: many
d_gene: -
v_gene: TRBV24-1
CDR3aa: CATRRGDGTEAFF
CDR3nt: TGTGCCACCCGTCGGGGTGATGGTACTGAAGCTTTCTTT

j_gene: TRBJ1-1
abundance: -
d_gene: -
v_gene: TRBV7-9
CDR3aa: CASRLTGANEAFF
CDR3nt: TGTGCCAGCAGGCTTACAGGAGCTAATGAAGCTTTCTTT

j_gene: TRBJ1-5
abundance: -
d_gene: -
v_gene: TRBV20-1
CDR3aa: CSAGEEGFQPQHF
CDR3nt: TGCAGTGCTGGAGAGGAGGGGTTTCAGCCCCAGCATTTT

j_gene: TRBJ1-5
abundance: many
d_gene: -
v_gene: TRBV24-1
CDR3aa: CATSWGNQPQHF
CDR3nt: TGTGCCACCAGTTGGGGCAATCAGCCCCAGCATTTT

j_gene: TRBJ2-5
abundance: -
d_gene: -
v_gene: TRBV24-1
CDR3aa: CTTSDLAGEGEETQYF
CDR3nt: TGTACCACCAGTGATCTCGCGGGAGAGGGGGAGGAGACCCAGTACTTC

j_gene: TRBJ2-7
abundance: few
d_gene: -
v_gene: TRBV7-8
CDR3aa: CASSLETYEQYF
CDR3nt: TGTGCCAGCAGCTTAGAAACCTACGAGCAGTACTTC